The source of this T cell receptor (beta chain) is a study of T cells in Graves' hyperthyroidism and ophthalmopathy. The investigators amplified TCR beta CDR3 regions from RNA transcripts. Using the HTBI primer set, a first-round RT-PCR was run on the TCR CDR3. MiXCR was run by TCRdb on the multiplex PCR reads, yielding one entry per CDR3 protein. The sample yields roughly 720,000 distinct CDR3 sequences, approximately 15% seen once. Criteria for exclusion of patients were uncontrolled infection, other autoimmune disease, pregnancy or lactation. Study-level findings and limits: Stable hyperthyroidism was told apart from ophthalmopathy by a model built on 13 V-J features. For ophthalmopathy, model prediction preceded onset by a median 6.5 months. In the blood, most expanded thyroid clonotypes above 0.001 appeared as well.

This clonotype came up a few times. The target antigen is unknown. Just one base apart from a much larger clone, this may be a read error. Germline values: CDR1 SGHAT, CDR2 FQNNGV. The CDR3 length is 17 residues. V was shortened by 2 bases and J by 0 bases, with 14 bases between the two germline ends. What was sequenced was blood. The TCR originated in a man aged 50 to 59 with Graves' hyperthyroidism. V and J are TRBV11-2 and TRBJ2-1; D remains unclear. Written as DNA, the CDR3 is TGTGCCAGCAGCTTAAACCAGCAGCCAAGCTCCTACAATGAGCAGTTCTTC. Amino acid sequence: CASSLNQQPSSYNEQFF. The full variable domain, completed using reference TRBV11-2 and TRBJ2-1, is EAGVAQSPRYKIIEKRQSVAFWCNPISGHATLYWYQQILGQGPKLLIQFQNNGVVDDSQLPKDRFSAERLKGVDSTLKIQPAKLEDSAVYLCASSLNQQPSSYNEQFFGPGTRLTVL.